These 17 T cell receptor beta chains share one sample of origin, sequenced in a study of T cell responses to AZD1222 COVID-19 vaccine. The method was immunoSEQ multiplex PCR; TCRdb's version includes in-frame clones alone and lacks a portion of them. The sample lists under 200,000 clones; about 91% were seen once. Source: peripheral blood, taken 28 days after the second AZD1222 dose. These receptors were obtained from an adult who received the AZD1222 COVID-19 vaccine.

The J gene is TRBJ1-4, the V gene TRBV19, with 7 bases that match TRBD1. J gave up 11 bases and V 8 bases, and 17 bases lay outside the gene matches. There are 15 residues in the CDR3. From germline, CDR1 is LNHDA and CDR2 SQIVND (reference sequence). CDR3 coding DNA: TGTGCCAGTGGCCCGGAGGCAGGGGGGGTTCGGAAACTGTTTTTT. As protein: CASGPEAGGVRKLFF. Based on the CDR3 plus reference TRBV19 and TRBJ1-4, the full variable domain is DGGITQSPKYLFRKEGQNVTLSCEQNLNHDAMYWYRQDPGQGLRLIYYSQIVNDFQKGDIAEGYSVSREKKESFPLTVTSAQKNPTAFYLCASGPEAGGVRKLFFGSGTQLSVL.

The chain couples TRBV13 to TRBJ2-5; 10 positions match TRBD2. This CDR3 spans 15 amino acids. V was pared by 4 bases and J by 2 bases, with 4 bases of the junction left unmatched. Germline CDR1 and CDR2: PRHDT and FYEKMQ (reference sequence). CDR3 loop: CASSSQLAGQETQYF. DNA of the CDR3: TGTGCCAGCAGCTCCCAACTAGCGGGACAAGAGACCCAGTACTTC.

The J gene is TRBJ1-4, the V gene TRBV14; D unresolved. Germline V gene lookup returns CDR1 SGHDN and CDR2 FVKESK. V was trimmed by 4 bases and J by 4 bases, leaving 10 bases between them. The CDR3 covers 14 residues. CDR3 protein: CASSRPGVNEKLFF. Here the CDR3 DNA reads TGTGCCAGCAGCCGCCCGGGCGTTAATGAAAAACTGTTTTTT.

This chain joins TRBV7-9 and TRBJ1-2; D perhaps matches TRBD1 (5 bases). V lost 10 bases, J lost 8 bases, and 20 bases lay in between. This CDR3 contains 13 residues. Looked up from germline, CDR1 is SEHNR and CDR2 is FQNEAQ (reference sequence). The CDR3 reads CATAGGGILGYTF. In DNA form, the CDR3 reads TGTGCCACCGCCGGGGGAGGGATTTTAGGCTACACCTTC.

V gene TRBV30 combines with J gene TRBJ1-6; D is ambiguous. The CDR3 contains 14 residues. Trimming removed 2 bases from V and 7 bases from J, with 12 bases in between. Looked up from germline, CDR1 is GTSNPN and CDR2 is SVGIG (reference sequence). CDR3 nucleotides: TGTGCCTGGAGTTCGGCTGTAGGGAATTCACCCCTCCACTTT. Translated: CAWSSAVGNSPLHF.

The chain carries TRBV30 and TRBJ1-2, with D perhaps matching TRBD1 (5 bases). The germline V and J ends were trimmed by 0 bases and 6 bases, with 8 bases remaining between them. The germline V gene has CDR1 GTSNPN and CDR2 SVGIG (reference sequence). The CDR3 covers 12 residues. This CDR3 is CAWSVQGDGYTF. The CDR3 DNA is TGTGCCTGGAGTGTCCAGGGAGATGGCTACACCTTC. The whole variable domain, filled in from reference TRBV30 and TRBJ1-2, reads SQTIHQWPATLVQPVGSPLSLECTVEGTSNPNLYWYRQAAGRGLQLLFYSVGIGQISSEVPQNLSASRPQDRQFILSSKKLLLSDSGFYLCAWSVQGDGYTFGSGTRLTVV.

V usage is TRBV6-5 and J usage is TRBJ2-1; 8 bases match TRBD2. Germline V gene lookup returns CDR1 MNHEY and CDR2 SVGAGI. The CDR3 sequence is 14 residues long. J gave up 3 bases and V 2 bases, and 0 bases lay outside the gene matches. The CDR3 is CASSYGTSYNEQFF. The CDR3 bases are TGTGCCAGCAGTTACGGGACTAGCTACAATGAGCAGTTCTTC.

The chain recombines TRBV7-2 with TRBJ1-6; 7 nucleotides match TRBD1. The CDR3 sequence is 15 residues long. CDR1 is SGHTA, CDR2 FQGNSA, per germline. After removal of 5 bases from V and 6 bases from J, the junction contained 7 bases not matched to a gene. The CDR3 reads CASSPTGTANSPLHF. CDR3 in DNA: TGTGCCAGCAGCCCAACAGGGACAGCTAATTCACCCCTCCACTTT. Drawing the rest from reference TRBV7-2 and TRBJ1-6, the complete variable domain is GAGVSQSPSNKVTEKGKDVELRCDPISGHTALYWYRQSLGQGLEFLIYFQGNSAPDKSGLPSDRFSAERTGGSVSTLTIQRTQQEDSAVYLCASSPTGTANSPLHFGNGTRLTVT.

V gene TRBV12-5 combines with J gene TRBJ1-1; no clear D gene. The CDR3 has 13 amino acids. The germline gives CDR1 LGHNT, CDR2 FRNRAP. Trimming took 6 bases from V and 4 from J, leaving 12 bases between them. The chain's CDR3 is CASGTSASTEAFF. CDR3 nucleotide sequence: TGTGCTAGTGGGACCTCTGCGAGCACTGAAGCTTTCTTT.

The CDR3 DNA reads as TGTGCCAGCAGCTTAACCCCCTACAGAGACGCTAGCACAGATACGCAGTATTTT. Its protein product is CASSLTPYRDASTDTQYF. This chain uses TRBV11-2 with TRBJ2-3; D uncertain. V dropped 2 bases and J dropped 0 bases, with 18 bases sitting between them. The CDR3 totals 18 residues. The germline V gene encodes CDR1 SGHAT and CDR2 FQNNGV.

The chain combines TRBV19 with TRBJ1-5; 11 positions match TRBD1. Germline CDR1 LNHDA, CDR2 SQIVND (reference sequence). This CDR3 has 18 amino acids. The trim removed 8 bases at V and 0 bases at J, leaving 12 bases unmatched. The CDR3 DNA reads as TGTGCCAGTGAAAGGACAGGGGGCGATTTTAATAGCAATCAGCCCCAGCATTTT. Amino acids: CASERTGGDFNSNQPQHF.

The rearrangement joins TRBV11-2 to TRBJ2-7; D gene uncertain. The CDR3 covers 16 residues. Trimming removed 3 bases from V and 3 bases from J, with 18 bases in between. CDR1 and CDR2 from the germline V gene are SGHAT and FQNNGV. The CDR3 is CASSLPTKTVYYEQYF. The CDR3 bases are TGTGCCAGCAGCTTGCCCACGAAAACCGTATACTACGAGCAGTACTTC.

This chain links TRBV28 with TRBJ1-2; 8 positions agree with TRBD1. Per the germline V gene, CDR1 is MDHEN and CDR2 is SYDVKM. V was pared by 3 bases and J by 3 bases, with 18 bases of the junction left unmatched. The CDR3 is 19 residues long. The CDR3 DNA reads TGTGCCAGCAGTTTCCCCCCCTTTAGCACAGGGGGAGTCGACTATGGCTACACCTTC. Translation: CASSFPPFSTGGVDYGYTF.

V usage is TRBV11-2 and J usage is TRBJ1-4; tentatively, D is TRBD1 (5 bases). V lost 6 bases and J lost 4, with 18 bases in between. Germline assignment: CDR1 SGHAT and CDR2 FQNNGV. There are 16 residues in the CDR3. The CDR3 coding sequence is TGTGCCAGCAGTCAATCAACAGGTGTAAATAATGAAAAACTGTTTTTT. Its translation: CASSQSTGVNNEKLFF.

The chain carries TRBV4-1 and TRBJ2-5, with TRBD2 identical over 9 bases. Germline CDR1 and CDR2: MGHRA and YSYEKL. The CDR3 totals 18 residues. V gave up 6 bases and J gave up 5 bases; unmatched junction bases: 19. The CDR3 is CASSRKRTTSGQGETQYF. For the CDR3, the DNA is TGCGCCAGCAGTCGTAAGAGAACAACTAGCGGGCAAGGGGAGACCCAGTACTTC.

This clone was picked up one time. CDR3 region: CATSNRAGGGETQYF. As DNA, the CDR3 is TGTGCCACCAGCAACAGAGCGGGAGGAGGTGAGACCCAGTACTTC. The chain uses TRBV15 and TRBJ2-5, with 9 nucleotides matching TRBD2. This CDR3 spans 15 amino acids. The germline gives CDR1 LNHNV, CDR2 YYDKDF (reference sequence). The V segment lost 4 bases and the J segment 5 bases; nucleotides outside the gene matches: 8. The variable domain in full, with the rest retrieved from reference TRBV15 and TRBJ2-5, is DAMVIQNPRYQVTQFGKPVTLSCSQTLNHNVMYWYQQKSSQAPKLLFHYYDKDFNNEADTPDNFQSRRPNTSFCFLDIRSPGLGDTAMYLCATSNRAGGGETQYFGPGTRLLVL.

The chain joins TRBV15 to TRBJ2-6, with D perhaps TRBD1 (7 bases). Germline-derived CDR1 and CDR2 are LNHNV and YYDKDF (reference sequence). V was pared by 2 bases and J by 1 base, with 15 bases between. This CDR3 has 18 residues. The CDR3 sequence is CATSRQGGPISGANVLTF. CDR3 coding DNA: TGTGCCACCAGCAGACAGGGGGGACCGATATCTGGGGCCAACGTCCTGACTTTC.